The T cell receptor beta chain described here comes from a study of cytomegalovirus exposure and HLA in healthy donors. Findings of the study overall: Fewer N-insertions (relative to the approximately 700-donor mean) were reportedly seen in an Asian-associated ancestry cluster in a later analysis. The study had only CMV serostatus as immune exposure information. When presence/absence was analysed, sequencing depth was taken to be roughly uniform across donors. Segments of the TCR beta V type were, in most cases, productive about 90% or about 30% of the time in an earlier analysis.

CDR3 length: 14 amino acids. The J segment lost 6 bases and the V segment lost 3 bases, leaving 7 bases of the junction unmatched. The V gene's germline CDR1 is WSHSY and CDR2 SAAADI. Notes on this clone: The target antigen is unknown.

PCR involved 60 Vbeta and 13 Jbeta primers. Assay used: immunoSEQ multiplex PCR; TCRdb lists only in-frame clones, some missing. The sample has about 100,000 clones; roughly three quarters are singletons. This receptor was obtained from a woman aged 55 to 70 in good health and CMV-seropositive. The source material was PBMCs. The V gene is TRBV10-2, the J gene TRBJ1-2; the match to TRBD1 covers 7 bases. The CDR3 sequence: CASSERQGDHGYTF. The DNA for the CDR3 is TGCGCCAGCAGTGAAAGACAGGGCGATCATGGCTACACCTTC.